This T cell receptor beta chain was recovered during a study of T cells in Graves' hyperthyroidism and ophthalmopathy. Study-wide points: The majority of expanded thyroid clonotypes above 0.001 also appeared in blood.

CDR3 length equals 16 residues. Losses at the gene ends were 1 base for V and 3 bases for J; bases not matched to a gene: 5. Germline V gives CDR1 LNHDA, CDR2 SQIVND (reference sequence). From RNA transcripts, TCR beta CDR3 regions were amplified. When the TCR CDR3 underwent first-round RT-PCR, the HTBI primer set was used. Via MiXCR, TCRdb re-called the multiplex PCR reads, giving one row per CDR3 protein. The data show some 490,000 distinct CDR3 sequences, under 25% seen once. This sample holds PBMCs from roughly 10 ml fresh peripheral blood. Comment on this clonotype: The antigen remains undetermined.

Material for sequencing was blood. The J gene is TRBJ1-5, the V gene TRBV19; 8 bases line up with TRBD1. This TCR was recovered from a woman in her 70s with Graves' ophthalmopathy. CDR3 bases: TGTGCCAGTAGTATAGCCGGACAGGGTTTCAATCAGCCCCAGCATTTT. Amino acids: CASSIAGQGFNQPQHF.